These 32 T cell receptor beta chains share one sample of origin, sequenced in a study of T cells after posttransplantation cyclophosphamide. TCRdb keeps only in-frame clones here, not all; method: immunoSEQ multiplex PCR. The sample includes about 37,000 clones, none of them occurring once. The sequenced sample was PBMCs. Receptor source: a man aged 30-40 years in good health and a related stem cell transplant donor.

The table lists this clone with a few counts. The rearrangement uses TRBV4-1 and TRBJ2-7, with D possibly matching TRBD1 (5 bases). CDR1 and CDR2 from the germline V gene are MGHRA and YSYEKL. V was shortened by 5 bases and J by 3 bases, with 17 bases between the two germline ends. CDR3 length: 15 amino acids. CDR3 nucleotide sequence: TGCGCCAGCAGCTTATCTGGGCAGGGAAGCTACGAGCAGTACTTC. Translation gives CASSLSGQGSYEQYF.

This clone has a handful of counts. This chain joins TRBV6-5 and TRBJ2-5; TRBD2 matches at 10 bases. The CDR3 spans 14 residues. V shed 4 bases, J shed 5 bases, and the junction held 4 bases outside the gene matches. Germline CDR1 and CDR2: MNHEY and SVGAGI. The CDR3 spells CASSSPSGGETQYF. DNA of the CDR3: TGTGCCAGCAGTTCCCCTAGCGGGGGTGAGACCCAGTACTTC.

Only a few counts were recorded for this clone. The chain joins TRBV5-1 to TRBJ1-1; D may be TRBD1 (5 bases). V lost 0 bases and J lost 4, with 13 bases in between. The CDR3 is made up of 15 amino acids. Germline values: CDR1 SGHRS, CDR2 YFSETQ. The CDR3 DNA sequence: TGCGCCAGCAGCTTGGCCGACAGAGAAAGCACTGAAGCTTTCTTT. This encodes CASSLADRESTEAFF.

The table lists this clone with many counts. V is TRBV4-1 and J is TRBJ1-4; D remains unclear. CDR3 length equals 14 residues. V was cut by 4 bases and J by 1 base, with 7 bases left in between. The germline CDR1 and CDR2 sequences are MGHRA and YSYEKL. CDR3 loop: CASSRAGTNEKLFF. The CDR3 nucleotides read TGCGCCAGCAGCCGCGCCGGAACTAATGAAAAACTGTTTTTT.

This clone was seen a handful of times. This chain joins TRBV9 and TRBJ2-1, with D possibly TRBD2 on 6 matching bases. The V gene's germline CDR1 is SGDLS and CDR2 YYNGEE. The CDR3 sequence is 17 residues long. V lost 2 bases to trimming and J lost 1 base, with 16 bases between them. CDR3 sequence (DNA): TGTGCCAGCAGCGTCTCCTGGGCTAGCGAATCCTACAATGAGCAGTTCTTC. Amino acids: CASSVSWASESYNEQFF. Full variable domain (outside the CDR3, taken from reference TRBV9 and TRBJ2-1): DSGVTQTPKHLITATGQRVTLRCSPRSGDLSVYWYQQSLDQGLQFLIQYYNGEERAKGNILERFSAQQFPDLHSELNLSSLELGDSALYFCASSVSWASESYNEQFFGPGTRLTVL.

Only a few counts were recorded for this clone. V usage is TRBV11-2 and J usage is TRBJ2-5; D is undetermined. The CDR3 consists of 14 residues. V lost 1 base and J 1 base, leaving 7 bases between the germline ends. Per germline, CDR1 SGHAT and CDR2 FQNNGV. The CDR3 DNA reads as TGTGCCAGCAGCTTAGGGCTCAGCCAAGAGACCCAGTACTTC. Translated, it gives CASSLGLSQETQYF.

This clone was observed a few times. CDR3 in DNA: TGCGCCAGCAGCCGGGCTCAAGGGGGCATCGGGGAGCTGTTTTTT. It specifies CASSRAQGGIGELFF. V usage is TRBV4-1 and J usage is TRBJ2-2; 7 positions agree with TRBD1. Per germline, CDR1 MGHRA and CDR2 YSYEKL. Germline trimming cut 4 bases from V and 7 bases from J; bases unmatched to any gene: 9. The CDR3 totals 15 residues.

There are many counts of this clone. The rearrangement links TRBV24-1 to TRBJ2-7; D not certain. Germline assignment: CDR1 KGHDR and CDR2 SFDVKD. V was trimmed by 5 bases and J by 1 base, leaving 23 bases between them. CDR3 length: 18 amino acids. The CDR3 DNA follows: TGTGCCACCAGTGGCAGATATTCACACAGCTCACTTTCCTACGAGCAGTACTTC. Protein sequence: CATSGRYSHSSLSYEQYF.

Many counts were recorded for this clone. The rearrangement joins TRBV14 to TRBJ2-1, with 7 bases fitting TRBD2. V lost 4 bases and J lost 7; bases outside the gene matches: 4. The CDR3 covers 13 residues. Looked up from germline, CDR1 is SGHDN and CDR2 is FVKESK. The CDR3 sequence is CASSPKLANEQFF. CDR3 coding DNA: TGTGCCAGCAGCCCTAAACTAGCGAATGAGCAGTTCTTC. Drawing the rest from reference TRBV14 and TRBJ2-1, the complete variable domain is EAGVTQFPSHSVIEKGQTVTLRCDPISGHDNLYWYRRVMGKEIKFLLHFVKESKQDESGMPNNRFLAERTGGTYSTLKVQPAELEDSGVYFCASSPKLANEQFFGPGTRLTVL.

This clone occurred many times. The chain uses TRBV5-5 and TRBJ2-3; the match to TRBD2 covers 10 bases. CDR3 length equals 15 residues. Germline V gene lookup returns CDR1 SGHKS and CDR2 YYEKEE (reference sequence). With V trimmed by 2 bases and J by 6 bases, 6 bases remained unmatched. The CDR3 spells CASSFLAGAGDTQYF. CDR3 in DNA: TGTGCCAGCAGCTTTCTAGCGGGGGCAGGGGATACGCAGTATTTT. The complete variable domain, with remaining parts taken from reference TRBV5-5 and TRBJ2-3, reads DAGVTQSPTHLIKTRGQQVTLRCSPISGHKSVSWYQQVLGQGPQFIFQYYEKEERGRGNFPDRFSARQFPNYSSELNVNALLLGDSALYLCASSFLAGAGDTQYFGPGTRLTVL.

This clone was observed many times. The genes are TRBV7-9 and TRBJ1-1; TRBD1 is a possible D gene (6 bases). Trimming took 5 bases from V and 3 from J, leaving 10 bases between them. There are 13 residues in the CDR3. CDR1 and CDR2 from the germline V gene are SEHNR and FQNEAQ (reference sequence). Here the CDR3 DNA reads TGTGCCAGCAGCGTTACAGGGTACACTGAAGCTTTCTTT. Residues: CASSVTGYTEAFF.

This clone was seen many times. V usage is TRBV19 and J usage is TRBJ2-5, with TRBD1 identical over 11 bases. This CDR3 contains 15 residues. The ends lost 5 bases at V and 5 bases at J; junction bases unmatched: 7. Per the germline V gene, CDR1 is LNHDA and CDR2 is SQIVND (reference sequence). CDR3 bases: TGTGCCAGTAGTCCGGGACAGGGGGTAATGGAGACCCAGTACTTC. Protein product: CASSPGQGVMETQYF.

V and J are TRBV5-1 and TRBJ2-5; the match to TRBD1 covers 9 bases. CDR1 and CDR2 from the germline V gene are SGHRS and YFSETQ. CDR3 length equals 15 residues. The trim removed 4 bases at V and 4 bases at J, leaving 8 bases unmatched. The CDR3 nucleotides are TGCGCCAGCAGCCTTGGGGGGACAGGGCTAGAGACCCAGTACTTC. Translating gives CASSLGGTGLETQYF. Filled out from reference TRBV5-1 and TRBJ2-5, the complete variable domain reads KAGVTQTPRYLIKTRGQQVTLSCSPISGHRSVSWYQQTPGQGLQFLFEYFSETQRNKGNFPGRFSGRQFSNSRSEMNVSTLELGDSALYLCASSLGGTGLETQYFGPGTRLLVL.

V gene TRBV9 combines with J gene TRBJ2-1; D might be TRBD2 (7 bases). Deletions cut 0 bases from V and 3 bases from J, with 13 bases between. In germline, CDR1 is SGDLS, CDR2 YYNGEE. There are 16 residues in the CDR3. In DNA, the CDR3 is TGTGCCAGCAGCGTAGGGCCCGGGGGGCTCTACAATGAGCAGTTCTTC. Translating gives CASSVGPGGLYNEQFF.

This clone was found many times. This chain links TRBV12-3 or TRBV12-4 with TRBJ2-2; the match to TRBD2 covers 12 bases. The CDR3 totals 17 residues. Trimming took 6 bases from V and 6 from J; bases not matched to a gene: 11. This chain's CDR3 is CASSSPWASGGAGELFF. The CDR3 DNA reads TGTGCCAGCAGCTCCCCTTGGGCTAGCGGGGGGGCCGGGGAGCTGTTTTTT.

This clone has a handful of counts. V usage is TRBV24-1 and J usage is TRBJ2-3, with 7 bases fitting TRBD1. The V and J ends lost 2 bases and 2 bases, in that order; junction bases with no gene match: 6. From germline, CDR1 is KGHDR and CDR2 SFDVKD. The CDR3 consists of 16 residues. CDR3 nucleotide sequence: TGTGCCACCAGTGATTCGGAAGGGGGCATCACAGATACGCAGTATTTT. Encoded protein: CATSDSEGGITDTQYF.

This chain links TRBV27 with TRBJ2-5; 7 positions agree with TRBD1. The CDR3 is made up of 13 amino acids. The V segment lost 7 bases and the J segment 5 bases; nucleotides outside the gene matches: 7. CDR1 and CDR2 (germline): MNHEY, SMNVEV (reference sequence). The CDR3 DNA sequence: TGTGCCAGCAAAAAGGGGGCGAGGGAGACCCAGTACTTC. As protein: CASKKGARETQYF.

This clone was recorded at least ten times. This same CDR3 is encoded by further DNA sequences in the sample. This chain uses TRBV6-1 with TRBJ2-3, with D possibly being TRBD2 (5 bases). Trimming removed 6 bases at V and 4 bases at J, with 8 bases between. CDR1 MNHNS and CDR2 SASEGT come from the germline V gene. This CDR3 comprises 12 residues. The CDR3 DNA sequence: TGTGCCAGCAGCTTACTAGCAGATACGCAGTATTTT. This gives the protein CASSLLADTQYF.

This clone was recorded many times. V and J are TRBV19 and TRBJ2-2; D may be TRBD2 (6 bases). V lost 6 bases, J lost 7 bases, and 15 bases lay in between. From germline, CDR1 is LNHDA and CDR2 SQIVND (reference sequence). The CDR3 extends over 14 amino acids. In DNA form, the CDR3 reads TGTGCCAGTAGACGGGACTCCTGGGGCGGGGAGCTGTTTTTT. Translating it yields CASRRDSWGGELFF.

A few counts support this clone. V gene TRBV5-1 combines with J gene TRBJ2-2; the D gene is possibly TRBD2 (6 bases). Trimming removed 4 bases from V and 6 bases from J, with 13 bases in between. CDR1 is SGHRS, CDR2 YFSETQ, per germline. The length of the CDR3 is 14 residues. In DNA form, the CDR3 reads TGCGCCAGCAGCCGGGGGACCAGCCCCGGGGAGCTGTTTTTT. Amino acids: CASSRGTSPGELFF. Combining the CDR3 with reference TRBV5-1 and TRBJ2-2 gives the whole variable domain KAGVTQTPRYLIKTRGQQVTLSCSPISGHRSVSWYQQTPGQGLQFLFEYFSETQRNKGNFPGRFSGRQFSNSRSEMNVSTLELGDSALYLCASSRGTSPGELFFGEGSRLTVL.

This clone was detected many times. The chain has TRBV6-5 and TRBJ1-2, with 8 bases lining up with TRBD1. CDR3 length: 15 amino acids. The germline V gene encodes CDR1 MNHEY and CDR2 SVGAGI. Unmatched junction bases numbered 16, after V lost 10 bases and J lost 6 bases. The CDR3 spells CAIAKDRAGGDGYTF. The CDR3 nucleotides are TGTGCCATAGCTAAGGACAGGGCGGGAGGAGATGGCTACACCTTC.

This clone occurred many times. The chain joins TRBV6-5 to TRBJ1-2; D is perhaps TRBD1 (6 bases). The CDR3 length is 15 residues. Germline assignment: CDR1 MNHEY and CDR2 SVGAGI. Trimming cost V 2 bases and J 2 bases, with 12 bases left between them. The CDR3 coding sequence is TGTGCCAGCAGTTACGACGGCGGGGGCAACTATGGCTACACCTTC. The encoded protein is CASSYDGGGNYGYTF.

This clone turned up a few times. V gene TRBV4-1 combines with J gene TRBJ2-5, with a possible D match to TRBD1 (5 bases). Trimming shortened V by 0 bases and J by 9 bases, and 17 bases separated the two germline ends. CDR1 is MGHRA and CDR2 is YSYEKL in the germline V gene. The CDR3 sequence is 15 residues long. The CDR3 DNA follows: TGCGCCAGCAGCCAAGATATTTCAGGGAAGAGTGCCCAGTACTTC. Encoded protein: CASSQDISGKSAQYF.

The sample holds many counts of this clone. This chain links TRBV10-1 with TRBJ1-4, with 7 bases that match TRBD1. The CDR3 runs 14 residues. The germline gives CDR1 WNHNN, CDR2 SYGVQD (reference sequence). Germline trimming cut 3 bases from V and 11 bases from J; bases unmatched to any gene: 9. CDR3 loop: CASSDVYGGQKLFF. CDR3 nucleotides: TGCGCCAGCAGTGATGTGTATGGGGGACAGAAACTGTTTTTT.

This clone was seen at least ten times. CDR3 in DNA: TGTGCCAGCAGTCCTATTCGGACAGGGGGCATCGGGGAGCTGTTTTTT. It translates to CASSPIRTGGIGELFF. The chain has TRBV27 and TRBJ2-2; 11 bases align to TRBD1. This CDR3 has 16 amino acids. V shed 5 bases and J 7 bases; nucleotides not matched to a gene: 9. Per germline, CDR1 MNHEY and CDR2 SMNVEV (reference sequence).

This clone was recorded a few times. The chain recombines TRBV6-5 with TRBJ2-3; TRBD2 matches 9 bases. The length of the CDR3 is 15 residues. Germline CDR1 MNHEY, CDR2 SVGAGI. The V gene end was trimmed by 6 bases and the J gene end by 2 bases; junction bases not matched to a gene: 6. In nucleotides, the CDR3 is TGTGCCAGCAGAGTAGCGGGGGTCTACACAGATACGCAGTATTTT. It specifies CASRVAGVYTDTQYF.

This clone was found many times. This chain uses TRBV19 with TRBJ2-2, with 10 bases fitting TRBD1. The CDR3 extends over 14 amino acids. Germline V gives CDR1 LNHDA, CDR2 SQIVND (reference sequence). J gave up 4 bases and V 9 bases, and 5 bases lay outside the gene matches. The chain's CDR3 is CASGTGVFTGELFF. The CDR3 DNA reads TGTGCCAGCGGGACAGGGGTCTTCACCGGGGAGCTGTTTTTT.

This clone has at least ten counts. V gene TRBV27 combines with J gene TRBJ1-6; 7 bases are shared with TRBD1. The CDR3 runs to 15 residues. From germline, CDR1 is MNHEY and CDR2 SMNVEV (reference sequence). V lost 5 bases to trimming and J lost 10 bases; unmatched junction nucleotides: 11. The CDR3 sequence: CASSPPGQFFSPLHF. In nucleotides, the CDR3 is TGTGCCAGCAGTCCACCGGGACAGTTTTTCTCACCCCTCCACTTT.

The table lists this clone with many counts. The chain recombines TRBV7-8 with TRBJ1-5; D unclear. CDR3 length: 15 amino acids. V was shortened by 1 base and J by 3 bases, with 10 bases between the two germline ends. Germline CDR1 and CDR2: SGHVS and FQNEAQ. The CDR3 loop is CASSLVSTDNQPQHF. CDR3 DNA sequence: TGTGCCAGCAGCTTAGTCAGTACAGACAATCAGCCCCAGCATTTT.

This chain uses TRBV6-1 with TRBJ2-5, with TRBD2 matching over 12 bases. The CDR3 is made up of 15 amino acids. Germline assignment: CDR1 MNHNS and CDR2 SASEGT. The V segment lost 3 bases and the J segment 5 bases; nucleotides outside the gene matches: 4. For the CDR3, the DNA is TGTGCCAGCAGTGATCATCTAGCGGGGGGGGAGACCCAGTACTTC. Amino acid sequence: CASSDHLAGGETQYF.

This clone appeared a few times. This sequence joins TRBV19 and TRBJ1-1, with 10 bases that match TRBD1. Germline CDR1 and CDR2: LNHDA and SQIVND (reference sequence). The junction had 11 bases not matched to a gene; V was cut back by 10 bases and J by 0 bases. This CDR3 has 16 amino acids. The CDR3 coding sequence is TGTGCCACCTATGGCTGGGACAGGGGCGTGAACACTGAAGCTTTCTTT. This sequence encodes CATYGWDRGVNTEAFF.

This clone was counted at least ten times. V gene TRBV19 combines with J gene TRBJ2-1, with 13 bases fitting TRBD2. The germline V gene has CDR1 LNHDA and CDR2 SQIVND (reference sequence). This CDR3 is built from 17 residues. The V gene end was trimmed by 5 bases and the J gene end by 3 bases; junction bases not matched to a gene: 7. DNA of the CDR3: TGTGCCAGTAGTTTCCGACTAGCGGGGGGTTTCTACAATGAGCAGTTCTTC. Translated, it gives CASSFRLAGGFYNEQFF.